These 14 T cell receptor beta chains came from one sample sequenced in a study of control samples from healthy donors and cancer patients (TCRdb year 2020). Library construction relied on the immunoSEQ multiplex PCR assay. TCRdb limited this immuneACCESS table to in-frame rearrangements with V and J called. A share of clones is missing; checked studies link under half to unresolved V genes, and the rest is unexplained. The sample has about 120,000 clones on record, 85% to 90% of them singletons. Clones ranked in the top ten supply about 1.1% of the sample. Sequencing used PBMCs. These receptors were obtained from a woman aged 50 to 65 with colorectal cancer.

J is TRBJ1-2 and V is TRBV19; no clear D. The germline V gene has CDR1 LNHDA and CDR2 SQIVND (reference sequence). Trimming removed 2 bases at V and 8 bases at J, with 15 bases between. This CDR3 has 14 residues. In DNA, the CDR3 is TGTGCCAGTAGTATAAGTGTGACCCCTGGGGGCTACACCTTC. Translated, it gives CASSISVTPGGYTF.

This rearrangement joins TRBV9 to TRBJ1-4; D possibly corresponds to TRBD1 (6 bases). The CDR3 extends over 15 amino acids. Germline V gene sequence: CDR1 SGDLS, CDR2 YYNGEE. The V and J ends lost 4 bases and 6 bases respectively, with 16 bases between them. The CDR3 DNA sequence: TGTGCCAGCAGCCCAACGGGGGCGGCCCATGAAAAACTGTTTTTT. Its translation: CASSPTGAAHEKLFF. The full variable domain, in which reference TRBV9 and TRBJ1-4 provide the parts outside the CDR3, is DSGVTQTPKHLITATGQRVTLRCSPRSGDLSVYWYQQSLDQGLQFLIQYYNGEERAKGNILERFSAQQFPDLHSELNLSSLELGDSALYFCASSPTGAAHEKLFFGSGTQLSVL.

V is TRBV28 and J is TRBJ1-5; D call uncertain. Germline V gene data show CDR1 as MDHEN and CDR2 as SYDVKM. The CDR3 is made up of 14 amino acids. Trimming cost V 8 bases and J 3 bases, with 14 bases left between them. CDR3: CASRLRGVNQPQHF. The CDR3 coding sequence is TGTGCCAGCCGATTACGCGGGGTCAATCAGCCCCAGCATTTT.

V gene TRBV5-1 combines with J gene TRBJ1-1; TRBD1 is a possible D gene (6 bases). V was shortened by 3 bases and J by 6 bases, with 15 bases between the two germline ends. Germline lookup yields CDR1 SGHRS and CDR2 YFSETQ. The CDR3 contains 14 residues. CDR3 DNA: TGCGCCAGCAGCTGGAACCAGGGGACCCCTGAAGCTTTCTTT. Translating it yields CASSWNQGTPEAFF.

The rearrangement links TRBV5-1 to TRBJ1-6; 7 positions agree with TRBD1. This CDR3 has 16 amino acids. J gave up 6 bases and V 4 bases, and 10 bases lay outside the gene matches. Germline V gene data show CDR1 as SGHRS and CDR2 as YFSETQ. DNA for the CDR3: TGCGCCAGCAGCGAAACAGGGGATCCAACTAATTCACCCCTCCACTTT. It is translated as CASSETGDPTNSPLHF.

This sequence joins TRBV30 and TRBJ2-7; 10 nucleotides agree with TRBD1. Germline trimming cut 8 bases from V and 5 bases from J; bases unmatched to any gene: 9. CDR3 length equals 13 residues. Germline V gene data show CDR1 as GTSNPN and CDR2 as SVGIG (reference sequence). As DNA, the CDR3 is TGTGCCGGCCTAGGGACAGGGGTCCACGAGCAGTACTTC. Its protein product is CAGLGTGVHEQYF.

V and J are TRBV29-1 and TRBJ1-4, with a possible D match to TRBD1 (6 bases). With 8 bases removed from V and 8 bases from J, the gap between germline ends came to 27 bases. Germline loops: CDR1 SQVTM, CDR2 ANQGSEA. The length of the CDR3 is 16 residues. The CDR3 nucleotides are TGCAGCCTCAGAGGGGGGCCAGCCCCGCGGGGGGAAAAACTGTTTTTT. It codes for CSLRGGPAPRGEKLFF.

This chain's CDR3 is CASSLDDRDWNEQFF. The CDR3 coding sequence is TGTGCCAGCAGCTTAGATGACAGGGATTGGAATGAGCAGTTCTTC. The V and J genes are TRBV7-7 and TRBJ2-1; 7 bases align to TRBD1. Trimming at V came to 1 base and at J to 7 bases, leaving 7 bases not matched to a gene. The CDR3 extends over 15 amino acids. The germline V gene has CDR1 SSHAT and CDR2 FNYEAQ (reference sequence).

This clone was observed a handful of times. V is TRBV10-1 and J is TRBJ2-3, with D possibly matching TRBD1 (8 bases). This CDR3 is 16 amino acids long. Germline V CDR1 and CDR2: WNHNN, SYGVQD (reference sequence). Trimming pared 8 bases from V and 3 bases from J, leaving 21 bases between. CDR3 amino acids: CASSGQGGGLTDTQYF. CDR3 DNA sequence: TGCGCCAGCTCCGGACAGGGAGGGGGTCTGACAGATACGCAGTATTTT.

The chain combines TRBV3-1 (or the pseudogene TRBV3-2) with TRBJ1-1, with D perhaps TRBD1 (6 bases). The germline gives CDR1 LGHDT, CDR2 YNNKEL (reference sequence). Between the trimmed V and J ends, which lost 5 bases and 11 bases, there was a span of 18 bases. The CDR3 extends over 13 amino acids. The CDR3 loop is CASSARGLGGAFF. As DNA, the CDR3 is TGTGCCAGCAGCGCCAGGGGACTGGGGGGGGCTTTCTTT.

The chain uses TRBV5-5 and TRBJ2-5; the D gene is possibly TRBD1 (5 bases). V shed 4 bases and J shed 4 bases, with 11 bases lying between them. The CDR3 sequence is 13 residues long. Germline CDR1 and CDR2: SGHKS and YYEKEE (reference sequence). Here the CDR3 reads CASSPTAIETQYF. For the CDR3, the DNA is TGTGCCAGCAGCCCGACAGCAATAGAGACCCAGTACTTC.

This clone was observed once. The V and J genes are TRBV5-5 and TRBJ1-3; 7 nucleotides agree with TRBD1. Germline V CDR1 and CDR2: SGHKS, YYEKEE (reference sequence). This CDR3 has 17 residues. Losses at the gene ends were 0 bases for V and 0 bases for J; bases not matched to a gene: 6. CDR3 sequence: CASSLGDRVFSGNTIYF. The CDR3 nucleotides are TGTGCCAGCAGCTTGGGCGACAGGGTATTCTCTGGAAACACCATATATTTT. The whole variable domain, remainder taken from reference TRBV5-5 and TRBJ1-3, is DAGVTQSPTHLIKTRGQQVTLRCSPISGHKSVSWYQQVLGQGPQFIFQYYEKEERGRGNFPDRFSARQFPNYSSELNVNALLLGDSALYLCASSLGDRVFSGNTIYFGEGSWLTVV.

CDR3: CATSMTGGTEAFF. CDR3 sequence (DNA): TGTGCCACCAGCATGACGGGGGGTACTGAAGCTTTCTTT. J is TRBJ1-1 and V is TRBV15; D may be TRBD1 (5 bases). The CDR3 has 13 residues. Germline lookup yields CDR1 LNHNV and CDR2 YYDKDF (reference sequence). V lost 4 bases, J lost 5 bases, and 11 bases lay in between. Looking up the rest from reference TRBV15 and TRBJ1-1 gives the full variable domain: DAMVIQNPRYQVTQFGKPVTLSCSQTLNHNVMYWYQQKSSQAPKLLFHYYDKDFNNEADTPDNFQSRRPNTSFCFLDIRSPGLGDTAMYLCATSMTGGTEAFFGQGTRLTVV.

This clone occurred once. The V call is TRBV7-2, the J call TRBJ1-2; possible D gene TRBD1, 5 bases. This CDR3 spans 16 amino acids. Trimming removed 4 bases from V and 1 base from J, with 16 bases in between. Germline lookup yields CDR1 SGHTA and CDR2 FQGNSA. CDR3 protein: CASSSGAGIHNYGYTF. For the CDR3, the DNA is TGTGCCAGCAGCTCTGGGGCGGGAATCCATAACTATGGCTACACCTTC.